The TCR beta chain under discussion was sequenced for a study of blood T cell repertoires in COVID-19. Study at large: The study drew acute and convalescent COVID-19 samples from the United States, Italy and Spain. Sources were T cells, B-cell-depleted T cells, or PBMCs; the material itself was cDNA or gDNA.

Under the authors' procedure: For nucleated cells, counts were estimated from reference gene primer amplification. Repertoires were generated with immunoSEQ multiplex PCR, while TCRdb's copy carries only in-frame clones and drops some. V, J and clone size reflect that table, while D and trimming were determined from the DNA. The sample has 90,000 to 120,000 clones; 70% to 90% are singletons. J was trimmed by 5 bases and V by 5 bases; bases with no gene match: 18. The CDR3 has 17 residues. CDR1 and CDR2 from the germline V gene are SGHRS and YFSETQ. The specimen sequenced was peripheral blood. This chain connects TRBV5-1 to TRBJ1-2, with 7 bases identical to TRBD1. This TCR was sampled from a human donor in a cohort sampled during active COVID-19. CDR3 sequence (DNA): TGCGCCAGCAGTCGAACAGGGGCCCCCGGCACAGGGTATGGCTACACCTTC. Its translation is CASSRTGAPGTGYGYTF.